The 30 T cell receptor beta chains below all came from one sample that was sequenced in a study of OX40 agonist ivuxolimab in advanced cancers. Using immunoSEQ multiplex PCR, the repertoire was profiled, and TCRdb retains in-frame clones only, with some absent. The sample includes tens of thousands of clones, over 85% of them seen just once. The sample consisted of CD4+ or CD8+ T cells sorted from blood, taken in a trial of the OX40 agonist ivuxolimab. The receptors shown here come from an adult with an advanced solid tumor such as melanoma, head and neck, liver or kidney cancer.

The CDR3: CASSLNWGATDTQYF. The CDR3 nucleotides read TGTGCCAGCAGCCTAAACTGGGGGGCCACAGATACGCAGTATTTT. The genes are TRBV9 and TRBJ2-3; D is perhaps TRBD1 or TRBD2 (6 bases each). This CDR3 region has 15 residues. CDR1 is SGDLS, CDR2 YYNGEE, per germline. Trimming took off 4 bases at V and 2 bases at J, with 14 bases between the two ends.

The chain combines TRBV7-9 with TRBJ2-5; no clear D gene. Germline V gives CDR1 SEHNR, CDR2 FQNEAQ (reference sequence). The CDR3 is 11 amino acids. Trimming took off 6 bases at V and 7 bases at J, with 9 bases between the two ends. The CDR3 is CASSQPGTQYF. CDR3 nucleotide sequence: TGTGCCAGCAGTCAACCAGGGACCCAGTACTTC.

This clone was observed a few times. V usage is TRBV7-9 and J usage is TRBJ1-4; no clear D gene. This CDR3 spans 14 amino acids. Trimming shortened V by 5 bases and J by 7 bases, and 14 bases separated the two germline ends. Germline CDR1 reads SEHNR; CDR2 reads FQNEAQ (reference sequence). The CDR3, as DNA: TGTGCCAGCAGCGGCCGAGCAATGAGTGAAAAACTGTTTTTT. Amino acids: CASSGRAMSEKLFF.

The genes are TRBV5-8 and TRBJ2-3; TRBD2 is a possible D gene (5 bases). Germline CDR1 and CDR2: SGHTS and YDEGEE. Between the trimmed V and J ends, which lost 4 bases and 3 bases, there was a span of 18 bases. This CDR3 contains 16 residues. The CDR3 nucleotides are TGTGCCAGCAGCAAGATAAGGAGGATGTCGACAGATACGCAGTATTTT. This sequence encodes CASSKIRRMSTDTQYF.

The chain is built from TRBV6-4 and TRBJ1-1; D remains unclear. The V end lost 6 bases, the J end lost 1 base, and 9 bases lay between the germline ends. The germline V gene has CDR1 MRHNA and CDR2 SNTAGT. The CDR3 has 13 residues. CDR3 DNA: TGTGCCAGCAGCCACGAGGCGAACACTGAAGCTTTCTTT. Translating it yields CASSHEANTEAFF.

This chain links TRBV5-4 with TRBJ2-1; D is perhaps TRBD1 or TRBD2 (6 bases each). The CDR3 loop spans 15 amino acids. The V gene's germline CDR1 is SGHNT and CDR2 YYREEE (reference sequence). Trimming shortened V by 4 bases and J by 8 bases, and 19 bases separated the two germline ends. The CDR3 DNA is TGTGCCAGCAGCCCCTTGGGGGGCGCCGGGTATGAGCAGTTCTTC. Residues: CASSPLGGAGYEQFF.

The chain's CDR3 is CASSLGQSTNEKLFF. As DNA, the CDR3 is TGTGCCAGCTCTCTCGGACAGTCAACTAATGAAAAACTGTTTTTT. This chain uses TRBV18 with TRBJ1-4, with D possibly matching TRBD1 (6 bases). Germline-derived CDR1 and CDR2 are KGHSH and LQKENI. The CDR3 loop spans 15 amino acids. V was shortened by 6 bases and J by 0 bases, with 11 bases between the two germline ends.

The rearrangement uses TRBV27 and TRBJ2-6; the D gene could be TRBD1 or TRBD2 (7 bases each). This CDR3 contains 17 residues. Germline lookup yields CDR1 MNHEY and CDR2 SMNVEV (reference sequence). V was pared by 7 bases and J by 0 bases, with 16 bases between. CDR3 amino acids: CASTRGGAPSGANVLTF. As DNA, the CDR3 is TGTGCCAGCACCAGGGGGGGGGCACCCTCTGGGGCCAACGTCCTGACTTTC. Filled out from reference TRBV27 and TRBJ2-6, the complete variable domain reads EAQVTQNPRYLITVTGKKLTVTCSQNMNHEYMSWYRQDPGLGLRQIYYSMNVEVTDKGDVPEGYKVSRKEKRNFPLILESPSPNQTSLYFCASTRGGAPSGANVLTFGAGSRLTVL.

The chain links TRBV4-2 to TRBJ1-2, with 7 positions matching TRBD1. The trim removed 4 bases at V and 2 bases at J, leaving 7 bases unmatched. The CDR3 consists of 15 residues. The germline V gene has CDR1 LGHNA and CDR2 YNFKEQ. DNA for the CDR3: TGTGCCAGCAGCCCCGGGGGGGGACAGAACTATGGCTACACCTTC. Its protein product is CASSPGGGQNYGYTF.

In DNA form, the CDR3 reads TGTGCCAGCAGTGGGGGGGGCCTCGGGGTGGATTATGAAAAACTGTTTTTT. Translated, it gives CASSGGGLGVDYEKLFF. This rearrangement joins TRBV6-1 to TRBJ1-4; maybe TRBD1 (6 bases). CDR3 length: 17 residues. Germline assignment: CDR1 MNHNS and CDR2 SASEGT. Trimming stripped 4 bases from V and 6 bases from J, with 21 bases between.

The gene calls are TRBV28 and TRBJ2-7; 9 bases fit TRBD1. CDR3 length equals 15 residues. The germline gives CDR1 MDHEN, CDR2 SYDVKM. The ends lost 10 bases at V and 1 base at J; junction bases unmatched: 11. The CDR3 DNA reads as TGTGCCACCACTGCCCCGGGACAGGGATCCTACGAGCAGTACTTC. It encodes CATTAPGQGSYEQYF.

This chain links TRBV7-9 with TRBJ1-5; no reliable D call. The V gene lost 4 bases and the J gene lost 10 bases, with 20 bases spanning the gap. Per the germline V gene, CDR1 is SEHNR and CDR2 is FQNEAQ (reference sequence). This CDR3 contains 15 residues. The chain's CDR3 is CASSSKAAEVLPQHF. As DNA, the CDR3 is TGTGCCAGCAGCTCCAAGGCCGCCGAAGTCCTTCCCCAGCATTTT.

The CDR3 DNA reads as TGTGCCAGCAGCTCCGGGACTCTCAACAATGAGCAGTTCTTC. Its translation is CASSSGTLNNEQFF. The chain combines TRBV11-3 with TRBJ2-1, with D perhaps TRBD2 (6 bases). Per germline, CDR1 SGHNT and CDR2 YENEEA. V was pared by 4 bases and J by 5 bases, with 12 bases between. This CDR3 has 14 residues.

Points on this clone: The same CDR3 can be traced to other DNA sequences in this sample. The chain uses TRBV11-2 and TRBJ1-2, with TRBD1 matching 8 bases. Germline CDR1 reads SGHAT; CDR2 reads FQNNGV. The V and J ends lost 1 base and 8 bases, in that order; junction bases with no gene match: 3. This CDR3 spans 13 amino acids. The CDR3 DNA is TGTGCCAGCAGCTTAGCAGGGGGCTACGGCTACACCTTC. Translation: CASSLAGGYGYTF.

V usage is TRBV7-9 and J usage is TRBJ2-1, with TRBD1 as a possible D gene (6 bases). Germline loops: CDR1 SEHNR, CDR2 FQNEAQ (reference sequence). This CDR3 is 17 amino acids long. Trimming took 0 bases from V and 5 from J, leaving 17 bases between them. The CDR3 region is CASSLATGTRNNNEQFF. CDR3 coding DNA: TGTGCCAGCAGCTTAGCGACCGGGACACGGAACAACAATGAGCAGTTCTTC.

The chain carries TRBV12-5 and TRBJ2-7; D is possibly TRBD1 or TRBD2 (5 bases each). The CDR3 is 13 residues long. The germline V and J ends were trimmed by 2 bases and 4 bases, with 9 bases remaining between them. Per germline, CDR1 LGHNT and CDR2 FRNRAP. DNA of the CDR3: TGTGCTAGTGGTTTGAGTGGGGGATACGAGCAGTACTTC. This codes for CASGLSGGYEQYF.

The genes are TRBV10-2 and TRBJ2-3, with D unresolved. The V gene lost 0 bases and the J gene lost 11 bases, with 15 bases spanning the gap. Per the germline V gene, CDR1 is WSHSY and CDR2 is SAAADI. The CDR3 spans 14 residues. For the CDR3, the DNA is TGCGCCAGCAGTGAGTCGAACCGCGGCGGTAGGCAGTATTTT. It is translated as CASSESNRGGRQYF.

The rearrangement joins TRBV5-1 to TRBJ2-4; D ambiguous. In germline, CDR1 is SGHRS, CDR2 YFSETQ. Trimming stripped 7 bases from V and 2 bases from J, with 13 bases between. The CDR3 is 14 residues long. The CDR3 sequence is CASGLDETKNIQYF. The CDR3 bases are TGCGCCAGCGGCCTGGATGAGACCAAAAACATTCAGTACTTC. Together with reference TRBV5-1 and TRBJ2-4, the CDR3 gives the full variable domain: KAGVTQTPRYLIKTRGQQVTLSCSPISGHRSVSWYQQTPGQGLQFLFEYFSETQRNKGNFPGRFSGRQFSNSRSEMNVSTLELGDSALYLCASGLDETKNIQYFGAGTRLSVL.

This clone was counted a few times. CDR3 region: CASSLTEDYGYTF. DNA of the CDR3: TGCGCCAGCAGCCTTACAGAGGACTATGGCTACACCTTC. The chain uses TRBV4-1 and TRBJ1-2; no reliable D call. The V end was cut by 4 bases, the J end by 3 bases, with 9 bases between. Germline V gene lookup returns CDR1 MGHRA and CDR2 YSYEKL. There are 13 residues in the CDR3.

The DNA for the CDR3 is TGTGCCAGCAGCTTGGTGGGGAGCGGGCAGTTCTTC. Amino acids: CASSLVGSGQFF. V usage is TRBV5-6 and J usage is TRBJ2-1; D perhaps matches TRBD2 (5 bases). V dropped 0 bases and J dropped 12 bases, with 10 bases sitting between them. Per germline, CDR1 SGHDT and CDR2 YYEEEE. The CDR3 length is 12 residues.

The gene calls are TRBV18 and TRBJ2-2; 10 bases agree with TRBD1. Germline assignment: CDR1 KGHSH and CDR2 LQKENI. The CDR3 loop spans 17 amino acids. V was pared by 0 bases and J by 0 bases, with 1 base of the junction left unmatched. CDR3 sequence: CASSPPGQGTNTGELFF. The DNA of the CDR3 is TGTGCCAGCTCACCACCGGGACAGGGGACGAACACCGGGGAGCTGTTTTTT.

Of note for this clone: The junction and the germline gene differ at one end; a read error may be behind it. The chain carries TRBV7-7 and TRBJ2-3; weak D call: TRBD2 (5 bases). The CDR3 sequence is 15 residues long. Per the germline V gene, CDR1 is SSHAT and CDR2 is FNYEAQ (reference sequence). This CDR3 reads CASSPGSGSTDTQYF. The DNA for the CDR3 is TGTGCTAGCAGCCCGGGGTCGGGGAGCACAGATACGCAGTATTTT.

The CDR3 DNA follows: TGTGCCAGCTCCCCCAGAGGGACAGGGGGCTCTTCGGGTGAAAAACTGTTTTTT. It is translated as CASSPRGTGGSSGEKLFF. The V and J genes are TRBV18 and TRBJ1-4; 12 bases match TRBD1. Per germline, CDR1 KGHSH and CDR2 LQKENI. The CDR3 has 18 residues. Trimming cost V 6 bases and J 7 bases; bases outside gene matches: 15.

A single count supports this clone. The chain recombines TRBV5-1 with TRBJ2-1; unclear D gene. The V gene lost 3 bases and the J gene lost 8 bases, with 6 bases spanning the gap. Looked up from germline, CDR1 is SGHRS and CDR2 is YFSETQ. The CDR3 sequence is 11 residues long. The CDR3 DNA follows: TGCGCCAGCAGCTCCATTTATGAGCAGTTCTTC. As protein: CASSSIYEQFF. Full variable domain (rest looked up from reference TRBV5-1 and TRBJ2-1): KAGVTQTPRYLIKTRGQQVTLSCSPISGHRSVSWYQQTPGQGLQFLFEYFSETQRNKGNFPGRFSGRQFSNSRSEMNVSTLELGDSALYLCASSSIYEQFFGPGTRLTVL.

The chain has TRBV19 and TRBJ2-7; D possibly corresponds to TRBD1 (6 bases). Per the germline V gene, CDR1 is LNHDA and CDR2 is SQIVND (reference sequence). CDR3 length: 12 residues. V was cut by 5 bases and J by 6 bases, with 11 bases left in between. The CDR3 here is CASSGQGSEQYF. CDR3 DNA sequence: TGTGCCAGTAGTGGCCAGGGGTCCGAGCAGTACTTC.

The chain is built from TRBV5-1 and TRBJ2-3, with 9 bases matching TRBD1. V was pared by 2 bases and J by 4 bases, with 5 bases of the junction left unmatched. Looked up from germline, CDR1 is SGHRS and CDR2 is YFSETQ. The CDR3 loop spans 15 amino acids. CDR3 nucleotides: TGCGCCAGCAGCTTACAGGGGGCTAAGGCAGATACGCAGTATTTT. It translates to CASSLQGAKADTQYF. The whole variable domain, remainder taken from reference TRBV5-1 and TRBJ2-3, is KAGVTQTPRYLIKTRGQQVTLSCSPISGHRSVSWYQQTPGQGLQFLFEYFSETQRNKGNFPGRFSGRQFSNSRSEMNVSTLELGDSALYLCASSLQGAKADTQYFGPGTRLTVL.

This clone was detected a few times. The chain links TRBV7-9 to TRBJ2-1; 9 nucleotides agree with TRBD2. The CDR3 is made up of 14 amino acids. Germline-derived CDR1 and CDR2 are SEHNR and FQNEAQ (reference sequence). The V segment lost 2 bases and the J segment 10 bases; nucleotides outside the gene matches: 6. The CDR3 DNA reads as TGTGCCAGCAGCTTATCAAGACTAGCGGACGAGCAGTTCTTC. Its translation is CASSLSRLADEQFF.

V usage is TRBV6-6 and J usage is TRBJ1-5; 7 positions agree with TRBD1. Germline CDR1 and CDR2: MNHNY and SVGAGI (reference sequence). V gave up 6 bases and J gave up 7 bases; unmatched junction bases: 9. The CDR3 contains 14 residues. As DNA, the CDR3 is TGTGCCAGCAGGCCCAGGGGGGGCGAACAGCCCCAGCATTTT. Its protein is CASRPRGGEQPQHF.

This clone was seen just once. The genes are TRBV7-2 and TRBJ2-4, with TRBD2 matching over 13 bases. Per the germline V gene, CDR1 is SGHTA and CDR2 is FQGNSA. CDR3 length: 17 residues. V lost 2 bases to trimming and J lost 7 bases; unmatched junction nucleotides: 8. The chain's CDR3 is CASSLTSGGALRNIQYF. The CDR3 coding sequence is TGTGCCAGCAGCTTAACTAGCGGGGGGGCTTTGAGGAACATTCAGTACTTC.

V usage is TRBV7-9 and J usage is TRBJ2-5, with 7 bases identical to TRBD1. There are 15 residues in the CDR3. V lost 0 bases and J lost 3; bases outside the gene matches: 4. The germline gives CDR1 SEHNR, CDR2 FQNEAQ (reference sequence). In nucleotides, the CDR3 is TGTGCCAGCAGCTTAGCTGGGGACAGAGAAGAGACCCAGTACTTC. Protein sequence: CASSLAGDREETQYF. The full variable domain, rest sourced from reference TRBV7-9 and TRBJ2-5, is DTGVSQNPRHKITKRGQNVTFRCDPISEHNRLYWYRQTLGQGPEFLTYFQNEAQLEKSRLLSDRFSAERPKGSFSTLEIQRTEQGDSAMYLCASSLAGDREETQYFGPGTRLLVL.